This paragraph reports one T cell receptor (beta chain). Its antigen target is currently unknown. Base qualities were left out, and no much larger clone turns up one base away. As encoded in the germline V gene, CDR1 is MNHEY while CDR2 is SVGAGI. A distance of 13 bases separates the germline ends of V and J, which lose 11 bases and 3 bases respectively. The CDR3 spans 12 residues, from the cysteine through the phenylalanine. The sequence is cut down to CDR3 DNA, 36 bases in frame from base 1. Libraries were constructed by the immunoSEQ multiplex PCR assay. For most patients, genomic DNA was subjected to high-throughput TCR-beta CDR3 sequencing by Adaptive Biotechnologies. The authors' pipeline ran thus. Adaptive's ImmunoSEQ software supplied the TCR sequencing data for 18 patients, while MiXCR and VDJtools were used to process a few other patients. Because the origin of CDR3 nucleotide sequences shared between donor and recipient could not be assigned, those sequences were removed. To count as alloreactive, a clone needed at least 2-fold expansion over unstimulated cells and a minimum CFSE-low frequency of 0.002% (template counts) or 0.001% (read counts). Mappable clones were those detected in sequenced pre-transplant spleen, lymph node, or MLR CFSE-low populations of the donor or recipient. Cumulative frequency of alloreactive clones was calculated as a percentage of all sequences weighted by copy number. TCRdb retrieved this table from immuneACCESS and kept in-frame rearrangements only. Not all clones are present; in checked studies, unresolved V genes account for under half, and no reason is known for the remainder. V, J and clone size are those of that table, while D and trimming were read from the DNA. In all, the sample holds approximately 54,000 clones, and under 95% of those were seen once. The ten largest account for less than 6.5% of the sample.

This sample was included in a study of graft-versus-host responses after intestinal transplantation (TCRdb year 2021). At the level of the whole study: Recipients received multivisceral, liver-intestinal, or isolated intestinal transplants. Alloreactive clones were identified by sequencing pre-transplant mixed lymphocyte reaction products and comparing them with unstimulated pre-transplant donor and recipient T cells. A cohort of some 24 intestinal transplant recipients, including one retransplant, was enrolled, and a few patients lacking pretransplant specimens were excluded. A peak of at least 4% donor T cells among recipient peripheral blood mononuclear cells was the definition used for donor T cell macrochimerism. Samples from a few later patients were sequenced in-house on an Illumina MiSeq with MiXCR processing rather than by the commercial service. Every recipient was given anti-thymocyte globulin induction, then maintenance tacrolimus and steroids for around three years. After intestinal transplantation, graft-versus-host and host-versus-graft alloreactive T cell clones were followed in the graft, circulation and bone marrow using bulk TCR-beta CDR3 sequencing.

In the first month after transplant, blood samples were collected up to 4 times, and after that at least monthly when available. What the research found in general, with its limitations: GvH clones turned up in recipient bone marrow, with some appearing earlier in ileal mucosa or blood, a pattern consistent with an intestinal mucosal origin. In patients with donor T cell macrochimerism, the allografts had high GvH to HvG T cell clonal ratios. Early after transplant, peak levels of circulating GvH clones were found to be associated with declines in HvG clones. Conclusions were limited by the relatively low number and heterogeneity of intestinal transplant patients.

The V gene is TRBV6-5 and the J gene is TRBJ1-1, and perhaps TRBD1 as D gene, on 5 matching bases. The receptor was isolated from a human patient who received an intestinal transplant, so some T cells may come from the graft donor. The sample here was PBMCs, taken 650 to 670 days after intestinal transplant. DNA sequence: TGTGCCGGGCAGGGATCTCACACTGAAGCTTTCTTT. The encoded protein is CAGQGSHTEAFF.